One sample yielded the 19 T cell receptor beta chains listed below, sequenced in a study of blood T cell repertoires in COVID-19. Data came from immunoSEQ multiplex PCR; TCRdb stores just in-frame clones and leaves some out. The data hold roughly 100,000 clones, with 85% observed a single time. Sequencing input: peripheral blood. These receptor sequences come from a man aged 50 or older with acute or convalescent COVID-19.

The chain uses TRBV29-1 and TRBJ2-2, with 16 bases matching TRBD2. With 6 bases clipped from V and 7 bases from J, the junction kept 5 bases outside the gene matches. The germline V gene has CDR1 SQVTM and CDR2 ANQGSEA. The CDR3 extends over 15 amino acids. The CDR3 is CSVAGLAGGYGELFF. CDR3 DNA sequence: TGCAGCGTCGCGGGACTAGCGGGAGGGTACGGGGAGCTGTTTTTT.

The rearrangement joins TRBV9 to TRBJ2-7, with D possibly TRBD2 on 5 matching bases. Trimming took 4 bases from V and 2 from J, leaving 22 bases between them. Per the germline V gene, CDR1 is SGDLS and CDR2 is YYNGEE. The CDR3 runs 17 residues. In DNA form, the CDR3 reads TGTGCCAGCAGCTCCGGAACCCCGGACTCCTATCCCTACGAGCAGTACTTC. Protein: CASSSGTPDSYPYEQYF.

This chain links TRBV10-2 with TRBJ2-5; TRBD2 matches 10 bases. J lost 3 bases, V lost 3 bases, and 1 base had no gene match. This CDR3 has 14 amino acids. From germline, CDR1 is WSHSY and CDR2 SAAADI. CDR3 DNA: TGCGCCAGCAGTGACCTAGCGGGGGAAGAGACCCAGTACTTC. As protein: CASSDLAGEETQYF.

This CDR3 is CASRSLGDTQYF. The CDR3 coding sequence is TGTGCCAGCAGGTCCCTCGGGGATACGCAGTATTTT. The chain has TRBV2 and TRBJ2-3; D is undetermined. The CDR3 extends over 12 amino acids. The germline V gene encodes CDR1 SNHLY and CDR2 FYNNEI. V lost 6 bases to trimming and J lost 6 bases, with 10 bases between them.

The rearrangement uses TRBV5-6 and TRBJ1-6; 7 bases match TRBD1. After removal of 4 bases from V and 13 bases from J, the junction contained 5 bases not matched to a gene. This CDR3 spans 12 amino acids. Per the germline V gene, CDR1 is SGHDT and CDR2 is YYEEEE. The CDR3 loop reads CASSKQGSPLHF. CDR3 DNA sequence: TGTGCCAGCAGCAAACAGGGGTCTCCCCTCCACTTT.

This chain uses TRBV28 with TRBJ1-4, with 7 bases lining up with TRBD1. J lost 8 bases, V lost 6 bases, and 9 bases had no gene match. Germline V gene data show CDR1 as MDHEN and CDR2 as SYDVKM. This CDR3 has 14 residues. CDR3 DNA sequence: TGTGCCAGCAGCCCGGACAGGAGAGGGGAAAAACTGTTTTTT. Encoded protein: CASSPDRRGEKLFF.

The chain carries TRBV10-1 and TRBJ2-1, with D possibly being TRBD2 (5 bases). V was pared by 4 bases and J by 9 bases, with 25 bases between. CDR1 is WNHNN, CDR2 SYGVQD, per germline (reference sequence). The CDR3 runs 17 residues. DNA of the CDR3: TGCGCCAGCAGTGTCCACCCGTCAAGGAGGAGTGAGAGTGAGCAGTTCTTC. This gives the protein CASSVHPSRRSESEQFF.

This sequence joins TRBV16 and TRBJ1-1; tentatively, D is TRBD1 (5 bases). The CDR3 contains 17 residues. CDR1 is KGHSY, CDR2 FQNENV, per germline. V lost 5 bases and J 5 bases, leaving 24 bases between the germline ends. Here the CDR3 reads CASSFTAEGRAGTEAFF. For the CDR3, the DNA is TGTGCCAGCAGCTTTACCGCCGAGGGCAGGGCGGGGACTGAAGCTTTCTTT.

V usage is TRBV25-1 and J usage is TRBJ2-2; D perhaps matches TRBD1 (5 bases). CDR1 and CDR2 from the germline V gene are MGHDK and SYGVNS. The V end was cut by 5 bases, the J end by 5 bases, with 15 bases between. CDR3 length: 15 amino acids. Written as DNA, the CDR3 is TGTGCCAGCAGTCTGCAGGGTACGAGGACCGGGGAGCTGTTTTTT. Translating gives CASSLQGTRTGELFF.

V is TRBV12-3 or TRBV12-4 and J is TRBJ1-1; TRBD1 is a possible D gene (6 bases). V lost 3 bases, J lost 5 bases, and 10 bases lay in between. The CDR3 loop spans 13 amino acids. The CDR3 DNA sequence: TGTGCCAGCAGTTTCGGGGGGGCTACTGAAGCTTTCTTT. This codes for CASSFGGATEAFF.

This clone was counted between two and nine times. V and J are TRBV13 and TRBJ1-1, with D tentatively TRBD1 (6 bases). This CDR3 contains 15 residues. Deletions cut 3 bases from V and 2 bases from J, with 13 bases between. Germline V gene lookup returns CDR1 PRHDT and CDR2 FYEKMQ (reference sequence). The CDR3 DNA follows: TGTGCCAGCAGCTTCACAGGGATCGGAAACACTGAAGCTTTCTTT. Its protein product is CASSFTGIGNTEAFF.

In nucleotides, the CDR3 is TGTGCCAGCAGCTTTTCGGCGGAGCCCCAGCATTTT. The encoded protein is CASSFSAEPQHF. V usage is TRBV7-9 and J usage is TRBJ1-5; no clear D gene. The V end lost 3 bases, the J end lost 8 bases, and 8 bases lay between the germline ends. The CDR3 loop spans 12 amino acids. Germline lookup yields CDR1 SEHNR and CDR2 FQNEAQ (reference sequence).

The rearrangement joins TRBV6-5 to TRBJ1-2; D gene ambiguous. The CDR3 extends over 13 amino acids. The V end lost 2 bases, the J end lost 8 bases, and 12 bases lay between the germline ends. The germline V gene has CDR1 MNHEY and CDR2 SVGAGI. CDR3 in amino acids: CASSYHLGGGYTF. CDR3 sequence (DNA): TGTGCCAGCAGTTACCATCTAGGTGGCGGCTACACCTTC.

The chain joins TRBV9 to TRBJ2-7, with 10 bases that match TRBD1. V lost 0 bases, J lost 4 bases, and 4 bases stayed unmatched. CDR1 is SGDLS, CDR2 YYNGEE, per germline. This CDR3 contains 15 residues. CDR3 sequence: CASSVDGTGVYEQYF. CDR3 bases: TGTGCCAGCAGCGTAGATGGGACAGGGGTTTACGAGCAGTACTTC.

This chain connects TRBV6-2 or TRBV6-3 to TRBJ2-5; a possible D gene is TRBD1 (5 bases). Germline lookup yields CDR1 MNHEY and CDR2 SVGEGT. This CDR3 has 13 residues. The V and J ends lost 6 bases and 4 bases respectively, with 12 bases between them. The CDR3 DNA reads TGTGCCAGCAGCTCAGGGTTGGTAGAGACCCAGTACTTC. Residues: CASSSGLVETQYF.

The chain employs TRBV6-4 and TRBJ2-3; D not certain. V shed 3 bases and J shed 4 bases, with 11 bases lying between them. The CDR3 is 14 amino acids. Germline CDR1 is MRHNA and CDR2 is SNTAGT. The CDR3 spells CASSDRASPDTQYF. The CDR3 nucleotides are TGTGCCAGCAGTGATCGCGCCTCCCCAGATACGCAGTATTTT.

V is TRBV12-5 and J is TRBJ1-2, with 9 bases identical to TRBD1. This CDR3 region has 17 residues. With V trimmed by 4 bases and J by 2 bases, 11 bases remained unmatched. Germline V gene data show CDR1 as LGHNT and CDR2 as FRNRAP. The DNA for the CDR3 is TGTGCTAGTGGTTACCTGGGACAGGGAATTTCAAACTATGGCTACACCTTC. This gives the protein CASGYLGQGISNYGYTF. Variable domain in full (rest from reference TRBV12-5 and TRBJ1-2): DARVTQTPRHKVTEMGQEVTMRCQPILGHNTVFWYRQTMMQGLELLAYFRNRAPLDDSGMPKDRFSAEMPDATLATLKIQPSEPRDSAVYFCASGYLGQGISNYGYTFGSGTRLTVV.

This chain uses TRBV9 with TRBJ2-1; possibly TRBD2 for D (6 bases). The CDR3 covers 15 residues. Trimming removed 0 bases at V and 5 bases at J, with 12 bases between. Germline-derived CDR1 and CDR2 are SGDLS and YYNGEE. In DNA, the CDR3 is TGTGCCAGCAGCGTAGATGCGGGGCGCAACAATGAGCAGTTCTTC. It translates to CASSVDAGRNNEQFF. The whole variable domain, filled in from reference TRBV9 and TRBJ2-1, reads DSGVTQTPKHLITATGQRVTLRCSPRSGDLSVYWYQQSLDQGLQFLIQYYNGEERAKGNILERFSAQQFPDLHSELNLSSLELGDSALYFCASSVDAGRNNEQFFGPGTRLTVL.

In the case of this clone: The sample has other DNA sequences that encode this CDR3 too. The rearrangement links TRBV27 to TRBJ1-2; no definite D call. Looked up from germline, CDR1 is MNHEY and CDR2 is SMNVEV (reference sequence). V lost 3 bases to trimming and J lost 0 bases, with 5 bases between them. The CDR3 is 13 residues long. The CDR3 reads CASSFSANYGYTF. The CDR3 nucleotides read TGTGCCAGCAGTTTTTCAGCTAACTATGGCTACACCTTC.